The 2 T cell receptor beta chains in this list originate from one sample, sequenced in a study of beta chain features in type 1 diabetes. Of the isolated RNA, all was reverse transcribed, and so the sequenced material was expressed TCRB transcripts. Using immunoSEQ multiplex PCR, the repertoire was profiled, and TCRdb retains in-frame clones only, with some absent. The sample holds around 300,000 clones, more than 9.5% seen once. Specimen: naive CD4+ T cells from blood. The receptors derive from a woman aged 25 to 39 in good health.

The chain employs TRBV9 and TRBJ2-7; tentative D call: TRBD1 (5 bases). The CDR3 has 12 residues. V gave up 4 bases and J gave up 5 bases, with 10 bases separating them. Per germline, CDR1 SGDLS and CDR2 YYNGEE. CDR3: CASSQTVHEQYF. In nucleotides, the CDR3 is TGTGCCAGCAGCCAGACAGTCCACGAGCAGTACTTC.

V usage is TRBV19 and J usage is TRBJ1-5; 10 nucleotides align to TRBD1. Per the germline V gene, CDR1 is LNHDA and CDR2 is SQIVND (reference sequence). V shed 1 base and J 6 bases; nucleotides not matched to a gene: 6. The CDR3 spans 16 residues. The chain's CDR3 is CASSIVPGQGFQPQHF. CDR3 sequence (DNA): TGTGCCAGTAGTATAGTCCCGGGACAGGGGTTTCAGCCCCAGCATTTT.